The clone carrying this T cell receptor (beta chain) was seen a few times. TCRdb re-called the RT-PCR reads with MiXCR, one entry per CDR3 protein. Of about 680,000 distinct CDR3 sequences listed, 14% are singletons. Trimming shortened V by 2 bases and J by 7 bases, and 7 bases separated the two germline ends. CDR3 size: 12 residues. CDR1 SGHDT and CDR2 YYEEEE come from the germline V gene. This sequence was found in a female donor in good health, serving as a healthy control. Sequencing was performed on memory CD4+ T cells from blood. The V and J genes are TRBV5-6 and TRBJ1-3; maybe TRBD1 (6 bases). As DNA, the CDR3 is TGTGCCAGCAGCTTTACAGGGAACACCATATATTTT. Translating gives CASSFTGNTIYF.